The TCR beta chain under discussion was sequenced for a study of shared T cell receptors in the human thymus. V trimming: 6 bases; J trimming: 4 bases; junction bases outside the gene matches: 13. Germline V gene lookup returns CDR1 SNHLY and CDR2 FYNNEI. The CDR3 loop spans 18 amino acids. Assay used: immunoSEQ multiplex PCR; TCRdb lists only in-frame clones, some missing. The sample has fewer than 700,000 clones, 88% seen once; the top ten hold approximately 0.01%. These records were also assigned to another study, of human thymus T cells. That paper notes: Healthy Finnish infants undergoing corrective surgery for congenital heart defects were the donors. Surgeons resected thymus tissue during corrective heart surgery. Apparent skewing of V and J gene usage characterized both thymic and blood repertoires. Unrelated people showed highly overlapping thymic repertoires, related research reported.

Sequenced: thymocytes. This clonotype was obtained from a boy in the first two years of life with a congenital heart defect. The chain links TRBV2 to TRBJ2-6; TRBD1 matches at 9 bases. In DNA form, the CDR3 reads TGTGCCAGCAGGCTTAGGGACAGGGACGCAGACGGGGCCAACGTCCTGACTTTC. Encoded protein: CASRLRDRDADGANVLTF.